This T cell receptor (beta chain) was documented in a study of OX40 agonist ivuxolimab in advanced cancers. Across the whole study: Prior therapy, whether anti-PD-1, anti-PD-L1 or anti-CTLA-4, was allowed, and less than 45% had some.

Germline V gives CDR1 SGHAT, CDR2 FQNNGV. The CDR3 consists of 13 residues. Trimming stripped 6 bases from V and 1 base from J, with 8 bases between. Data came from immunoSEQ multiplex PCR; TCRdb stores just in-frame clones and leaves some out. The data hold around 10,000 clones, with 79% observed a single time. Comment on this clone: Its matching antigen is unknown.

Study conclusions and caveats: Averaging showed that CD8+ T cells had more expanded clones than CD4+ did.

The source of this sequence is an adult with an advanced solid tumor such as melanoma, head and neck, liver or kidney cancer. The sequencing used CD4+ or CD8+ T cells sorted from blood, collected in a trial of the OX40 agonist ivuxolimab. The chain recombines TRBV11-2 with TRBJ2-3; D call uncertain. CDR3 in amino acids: CASRSWRTDTQYF. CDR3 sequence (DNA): TGTGCCAGCAGGAGTTGGCGCACAGATACGCAGTATTTT.